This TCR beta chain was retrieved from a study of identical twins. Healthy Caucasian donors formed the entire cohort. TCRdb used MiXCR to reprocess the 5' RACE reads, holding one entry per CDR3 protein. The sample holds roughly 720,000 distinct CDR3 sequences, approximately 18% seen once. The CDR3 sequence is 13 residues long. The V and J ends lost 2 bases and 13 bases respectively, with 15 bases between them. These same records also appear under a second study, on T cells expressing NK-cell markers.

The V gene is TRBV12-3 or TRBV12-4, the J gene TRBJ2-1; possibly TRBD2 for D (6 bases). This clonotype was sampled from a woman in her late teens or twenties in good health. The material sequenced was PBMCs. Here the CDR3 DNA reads TGTGCCAGCAGTTTAACTTTGGAGGGCTACCAGTTCTTC. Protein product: CASSLTLEGYQFF.